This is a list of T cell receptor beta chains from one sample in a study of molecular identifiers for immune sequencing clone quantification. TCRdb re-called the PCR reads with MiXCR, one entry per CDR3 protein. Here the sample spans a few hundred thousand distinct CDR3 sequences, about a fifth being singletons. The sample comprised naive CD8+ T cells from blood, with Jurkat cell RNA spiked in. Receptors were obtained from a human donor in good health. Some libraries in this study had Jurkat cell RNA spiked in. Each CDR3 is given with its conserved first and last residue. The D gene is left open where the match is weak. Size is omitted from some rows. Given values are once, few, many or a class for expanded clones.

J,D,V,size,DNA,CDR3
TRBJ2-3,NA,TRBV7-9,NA,TGTGCCAGCAGCCCCCTCAGGGGAGTGACAGATACGCAGTATTTT,CASSPLRGVTDTQYF
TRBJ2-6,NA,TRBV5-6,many,TGTGCCAGCAGCTCCCGATCCAACGTCCTGACTTTC,CASSSRSNVLTF
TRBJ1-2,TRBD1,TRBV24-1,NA,TGTGCCACCAGTGAAGCAACAGGGGGCGCCGACTATGGCTACACCTTC,CATSEATGGADYGYTF
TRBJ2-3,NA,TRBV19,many,TGTGCCAGTAGGAAAACGGAATACAGCACAGATACGCAGTATTTT,CASRKTEYSTDTQYF
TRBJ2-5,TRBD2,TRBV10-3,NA,TGTGCCATCAGTCTCGGTGCTAGCGGGAGAGAGACCCAGTACTTC,CAISLGASGRETQYF
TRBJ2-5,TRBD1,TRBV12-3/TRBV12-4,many,TGTGCCAGCAGTCCGGGACAGCGACAAGAGACCCAGTACTTC,CASSPGQRQETQYF
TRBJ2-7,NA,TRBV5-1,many,TGCGCCAGCAGCTTTGGAGGCGACAGCTCCTACGAGCAGTACTTC,CASSFGGDSSYEQYF
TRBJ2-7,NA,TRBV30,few,TGTGCCTGGAGGGTGGCGTCTCTAGGCGAGCAGTACTTC,CAWRVASLGEQYF
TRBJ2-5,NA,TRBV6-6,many,TGTGCCAGCAGACCTGGGACACTCCAAGAGACCCAGTACTTC,CASRPGTLQETQYF
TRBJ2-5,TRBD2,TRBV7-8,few,TGTGCCAGCAGCGTTAGCGGGAGATGGGAAGAGACCCAGTACTTC,CASSVSGRWEETQYF
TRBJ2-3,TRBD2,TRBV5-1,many,TGCGCCAGCAGCTGGGGGACTAGCGGGAACTTTCTTAGCACAGATACGCAGTATTTT,CASSWGTSGNFLSTDTQYF
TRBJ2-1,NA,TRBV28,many,TGTGCCAGCAGTCCGCAAGGTTCCGATCTGTTCTTC,CASSPQGSDLFF
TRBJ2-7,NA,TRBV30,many,TGTGCCTGGAGCCTGGACAGCTACGAGCAGTACTTC,CAWSLDSYEQYF
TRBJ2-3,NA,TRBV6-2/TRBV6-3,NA,TGTGCCAGCAGTTACTCGCCGCAGATCACAGATACGCAGTATTTT,CASSYSPQITDTQYF
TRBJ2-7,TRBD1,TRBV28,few,TGTGCCAGCAGTTTCGTGCAGGGGGCGGGAGAGCAGTACTTC,CASSFVQGAGEQYF
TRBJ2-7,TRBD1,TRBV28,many,TGTGCCAGCAGTTTAAGATCTAGGGGGCTGTACGAGCAGTACTTC,CASSLRSRGLYEQYF
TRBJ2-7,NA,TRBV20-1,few,TGCAGTGCTAAGGCTGTTCGGGGGACCGGCTACGAGCAGTACTTC,CSAKAVRGTGYEQYF
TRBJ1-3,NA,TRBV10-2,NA,TGCGCCAGCAGTGAGGTGGGAGGTACTGGAAACACCATATATTTT,CASSEVGGTGNTIYF
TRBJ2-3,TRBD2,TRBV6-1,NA,TGTGCCAGCAGTGAAACGGTCGGGAGGTCGTCGAAAGATACGCAGTATTTT,CASSETVGRSSKDTQYF
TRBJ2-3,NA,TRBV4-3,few,TGCGCCAGCAGCCAAGATCAGGGGTTCACAGATACGCAGTATTTT,CASSQDQGFTDTQYF
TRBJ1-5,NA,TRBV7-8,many,TGTGCCAGCAGCCATGCTGGCAGGGCGCGAGGACAGCCCCAGCATTTT,CASSHAGRARGQPQHF
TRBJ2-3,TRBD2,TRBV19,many,TGTGCCAGTAATCCTAGCGGCTTCACAGATACGCAGTATTTT,CASNPSGFTDTQYF
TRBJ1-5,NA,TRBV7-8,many,TGTGCCAGCAGCTTAGATCGGGGGCTGGAAAATCAGCCCCAGCATTTT,CASSLDRGLENQPQHF
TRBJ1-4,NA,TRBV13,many,TGTGCCAGCAGCTCGGGACTTAATAATGAAAAACTGTTTTTT,CASSSGLNNEKLFF
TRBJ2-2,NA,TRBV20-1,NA,TGCAGTGCTAGAGACACCGACAGAAGTGCGAACACCGGGGAGCTGTTTTTT,CSARDTDRSANTGELFF
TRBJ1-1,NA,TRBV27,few,TGTGCCAGCAGTTTCCTTTCTAACACTGAAGCTTTCTTT,CASSFLSNTEAFF
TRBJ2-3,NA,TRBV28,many,TGTGCCATCGGGGGAGCAACTAGCACAGATACGCAGTATTTT,CAIGGATSTDTQYF
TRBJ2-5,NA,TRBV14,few,TGTGCCAGCAGCCAAGAAAGTACTAGCTGGGAGACCCAGTACTTC,CASSQESTSWETQYF
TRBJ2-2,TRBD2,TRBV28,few,TGTGCCAGCAGCAGCGGGATGAACACCGGGGAGCTGTTTTTT,CASSSGMNTGELFF
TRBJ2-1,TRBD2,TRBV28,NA,TGTGCCAGCAGTCCCTTCGGAGTAGCGGGGTACAATGAGCAGTTCTTC,CASSPFGVAGYNEQFF
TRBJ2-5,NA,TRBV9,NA,TGTGCCAGCAGCCCCCCCGACGGCCAAGAGACCCAGTACTTC,CASSPPDGQETQYF
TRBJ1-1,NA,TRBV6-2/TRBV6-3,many,TGTGCCAGCAGCCACTGGGGCCTTCCCCCCGCGAGCACTGAAGCTTTCTTT,CASSHWGLPPASTEAFF
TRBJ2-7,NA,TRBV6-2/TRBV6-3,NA,TGTGCCAGCAGTAACGGGGACGGTTCCTACGAGCAGTACTTC,CASSNGDGSYEQYF
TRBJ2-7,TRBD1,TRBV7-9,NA,TGTGCCAGCAGCACACAGGGGGCGGTCTGGGCCGAGCAGTACTTC,CASSTQGAVWAEQYF
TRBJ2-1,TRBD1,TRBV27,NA,TGTGCCAGCAGTATGTTAGGGGGCCTGGATGAGCAGTTCTTC,CASSMLGGLDEQFF
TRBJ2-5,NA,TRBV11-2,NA,TGTGCCAGCAGAACCACCGGGACCGACGATTACGAGACCCAGTACTTC,CASRTTGTDDYETQYF
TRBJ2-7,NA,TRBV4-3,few,TGCGCCAGCAGCCAAAGAGTACAGGCACCCTACGAGCAGTACTTC,CASSQRVQAPYEQYF
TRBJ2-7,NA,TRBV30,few,TGTGCCTGTTCGGGGGCAGAGTACGAGCAGTACTTC,CACSGAEYEQYF
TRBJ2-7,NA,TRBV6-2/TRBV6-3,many,TGTGCCACCAAGACCACGTACTCCTCCTACGAGCAGTACTTC,CATKTTYSSYEQYF
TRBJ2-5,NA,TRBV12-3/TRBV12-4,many,TGTGCCAGCAGTACATACGCGGGGCGTCGAGAGACCCAGTACTTC,CASSTYAGRRETQYF
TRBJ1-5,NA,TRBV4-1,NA,TGCGCCGGCAGCCCGGACACAAATCAGCCCCAGCATTTT,CAGSPDTNQPQHF
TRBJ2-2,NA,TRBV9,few,TGTGCCAGCAGCGAGTCCCCTCTGACTAGTTTTTACACCGGGGAGCTGTTTTTT,CASSESPLTSFYTGELFF
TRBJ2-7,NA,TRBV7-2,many,TGTGCCAGCAGCCCCACCGGGACGGGATACGAGCAGTACTTC,CASSPTGTGYEQYF
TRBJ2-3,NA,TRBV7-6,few,TGTGCCAGCAGCAGTGACATGGGGCTTAGCACAGATACGCAGTATTTT,CASSSDMGLSTDTQYF
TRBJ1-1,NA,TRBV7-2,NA,TGTGCCAGCGGCTTAGGTGCGGAAACTGAAGCTTTCTTT,CASGLGAETEAFF
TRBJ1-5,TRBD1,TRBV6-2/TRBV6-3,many,TGTGCCACCGCACCCACAGGGGACCTTAGCAATCAGCCCCAGCATTTT,CATAPTGDLSNQPQHF
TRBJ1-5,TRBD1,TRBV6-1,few,TGTGCCAGCAGTGAAACTGCTAAAGACAGGGGATTTTGGAATCAGCCCCAGCATTTT,CASSETAKDRGFWNQPQHF
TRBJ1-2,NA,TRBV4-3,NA,TGCGCCAGCAGCCAAGAGGCCCGTGGTCTTGTGTATGGCTACACCTTC,CASSQEARGLVYGYTF
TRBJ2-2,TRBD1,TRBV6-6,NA,TGTGCCAGCAGCCCAAGACAGGGGCCCACCGGGGAGCTGTTTTTT,CASSPRQGPTGELFF
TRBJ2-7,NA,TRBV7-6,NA,TGTGCCAGCAGCCCAAGAGGCGACTCCTACGTGCAGTACTTC,CASSPRGDSYVQYF
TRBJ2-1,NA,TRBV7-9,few,TGTGCCAGCAGCCAACCATCCTACAATGAGCAGTTCTTC,CASSQPSYNEQFF
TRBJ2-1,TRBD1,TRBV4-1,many,TGCGCCAGCAGCCCGGACAGGAACTACAATGAGCAGTTCTTC,CASSPDRNYNEQFF